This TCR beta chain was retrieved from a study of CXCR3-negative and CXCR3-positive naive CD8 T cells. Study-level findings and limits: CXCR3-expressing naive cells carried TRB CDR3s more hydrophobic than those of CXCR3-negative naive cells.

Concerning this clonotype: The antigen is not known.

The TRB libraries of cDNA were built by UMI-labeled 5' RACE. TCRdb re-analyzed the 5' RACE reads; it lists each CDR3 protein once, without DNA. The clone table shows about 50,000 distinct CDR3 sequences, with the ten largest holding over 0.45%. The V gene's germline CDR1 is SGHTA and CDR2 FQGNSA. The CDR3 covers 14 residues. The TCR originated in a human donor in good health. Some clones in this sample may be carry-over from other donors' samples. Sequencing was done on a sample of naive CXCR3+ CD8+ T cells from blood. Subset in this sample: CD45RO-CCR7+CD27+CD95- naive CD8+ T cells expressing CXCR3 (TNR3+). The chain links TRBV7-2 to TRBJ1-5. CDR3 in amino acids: CASSLIQPNQPQHF.